Each of the 17 T cell receptor beta chains below was sequenced from the same sample in a study of response to subunit inactivated influenza vaccine. TCRdb used MiXCR to reprocess the RT-PCR reads, holding one entry per CDR3 protein. The data contain 150,000 to 200,000 distinct CDR3 sequences, 9.5% to 15% of them singletons. The same data also contributed to another study, on T cells expressing NK-cell markers. That work contributes: Researchers built TCR beta cDNA using 5'RACE template switching with UMIs.

The material sequenced was CD8+ T cells sorted from PBMCs, taken less than 13 days after vaccination. The source is a man aged 45-65 years who received an inactivated influenza vaccine.

V gene TRBV7-6 combines with J gene TRBJ2-7, with D hard to call. The CDR3 covers 17 residues. Trimming removed 1 base from V and 0 bases from J, with 16 bases in between. Looked up from germline, CDR1 is SGHVS and CDR2 is FNYEAQ. The CDR3 nucleotides are TGTGCCAGCAGCTTAGATTTTCGGGCAGGCCTCTCCTACGAGCAGTACTTC. Translating it yields CASSLDFRAGLSYEQYF.

In its sample, this clonotype was seen once. This sequence may be a read error, since a much larger clone differs from it by one base. The V call is TRBV4-3, the J call TRBJ2-2; D gene uncertain. The germline gives CDR1 LGHNA, CDR2 YSLEER. The CDR3 is 17 amino acids. As DNA, the CDR3 is TGCGCCAGCAGCCAAGCTTTCGTGACAACCAACACCCGGGAGCTGTTTTTT. It is translated as CASSQAFVTTNTRELFF.

This clonotype was recorded a few times. The chain carries TRBV6-2 or TRBV6-3 and TRBJ2-7; 9 bases line up with TRBD2. This CDR3 is built from 14 residues. With 1 base clipped from V and 4 bases from J, the junction kept 2 bases outside the gene matches. Germline CDR1 and CDR2: MNHEY and SVGEGT. The CDR3 is CASSYLGLAYEQYF. For the CDR3, the DNA is TGTGCCAGCAGTTACTTGGGACTAGCTTACGAGCAGTACTTC.

CDR3 nucleotide sequence: TGTGCCACCAGCAGAGATGTGCAGAACCAAGAGACCCAGTACTTC. Translation: CATSRDVQNQETQYF. This rearrangement joins TRBV15 to TRBJ2-5; no definite D call. V shed 0 bases and J shed 0 bases, with 8 bases lying between them. Germline CDR1 LNHNV, CDR2 YYDKDF (reference sequence). CDR3 size: 15 residues.

This clonotype was seen only a few times. The chain recombines TRBV15 with TRBJ2-7; D may correspond to TRBD1 or TRBD2 (6 bases each). Germline CDR1 and CDR2: LNHNV and YYDKDF (reference sequence). Trimming took off 4 bases at V and 4 bases at J, with 8 bases between the two ends. This CDR3 spans 12 amino acids. The CDR3: CATSIGGYEQYF. CDR3 sequence (DNA): TGTGCCACCAGCATAGGGGGGTACGAGCAGTACTTC.

The rearrangement uses TRBV6-1 and TRBJ1-5, with 7 nucleotides matching TRBD1. The V segment lost 7 bases and the J segment 4 bases; nucleotides outside the gene matches: 10. The CDR3 has 15 residues. Germline V gene data show CDR1 as MNHNS and CDR2 as SASEGT. The CDR3 region has the DNA TGTGCCAGCACTGACTTACTGGACAGGAATCAGCCCCAGCATTTT. The encoded protein is CASTDLLDRNQPQHF.

CDR3 DNA sequence: TGCGCCAGCAGCCCAACGGACTATGGCTACGAGCAGTACTTC. Amino acids: CASSPTDYGYEQYF. The chain uses TRBV4-1 and TRBJ2-7; a possible D gene is TRBD2 (6 bases). The CDR3 extends over 14 amino acids. The V and J ends lost 4 bases and 3 bases respectively, with 13 bases between them. Germline CDR1 is MGHRA and CDR2 is YSYEKL.

This clonotype was recorded many times. V usage is TRBV6-2 or TRBV6-3 and J usage is TRBJ2-7; 7 positions agree with TRBD1. V lost 7 bases, J lost 4 bases, and 7 bases stayed unmatched. The CDR3 contains 13 residues. Germline-derived CDR1 and CDR2 are MNHEY and SVGEGT. CDR3 bases: TGTGCCAGCACCGGGGACAGAGGGTACGAGCAGTACTTC. Translated: CASTGDRGYEQYF.

This clonotype was found a few times. The chain links TRBV4-3 to TRBJ2-1; D perhaps matches TRBD2 (6 bases). The germline V gene encodes CDR1 LGHNA and CDR2 YSLEER. This CDR3 is 13 amino acids long. V lost 3 bases to trimming and J lost 12 bases, with 15 bases between them. The CDR3 is CASSQAGAGWQFF. The CDR3 DNA is TGCGCCAGCAGCCAGGCAGGAGCGGGCTGGCAGTTCTTC.

Here the CDR3 DNA reads TGTGCCAGCAGCTTAGGGGGGGAAACGGCCCCTAATGAAAAACTGTTTTTT. Its translation: CASSLGGETAPNEKLFF. The genes are TRBV7-2 and TRBJ1-4, with a tentative D call TRBD1 (5 bases). V lost 1 base, J lost 3 bases, and 15 bases lay in between. Germline V gives CDR1 SGHTA, CDR2 FQGNSA. The CDR3 is made up of 17 amino acids.

This clonotype turned up a few times. The chain has TRBV27 and TRBJ2-6; D ambiguous. In germline, CDR1 is MNHEY, CDR2 SMNVEV (reference sequence). V was trimmed by 5 bases and J by 5 bases, leaving 10 bases between them. This CDR3 has 14 residues. CDR3 in DNA: TGTGCCAGCAGTCCCCTTGGCTGGGCCAACGTCCTGACTTTC. Protein product: CASSPLGWANVLTF.

The chain uses TRBV27 and TRBJ2-3; D ambiguous. This CDR3 spans 15 amino acids. CDR1 is MNHEY, CDR2 SMNVEV, per germline (reference sequence). V lost 5 bases, J lost 2 bases, and 14 bases lay in between. The CDR3 DNA reads TGTGCCAGCAGTCCGCCTTCTCGGTTCACAGATACGCAGTATTTT. It is translated as CASSPPSRFTDTQYF.

This clonotype was detected many times. The chain employs TRBV2 and TRBJ1-1; 9 nucleotides match TRBD1. The V segment lost 3 bases and the J segment 1 base; nucleotides outside the gene matches: 6. The length of the CDR3 is 16 residues. CDR1 is SNHLY and CDR2 is FYNNEI in the germline V gene. The CDR3: CASSESPGQGNTEAFF. The DNA of the CDR3 is TGTGCCAGCAGTGAGAGCCCGGGACAGGGGAACACTGAAGCTTTCTTT. Full variable domain (missing parts from reference TRBV2 and TRBJ1-1): EPEVTQTPSHQVTQMGQEVILRCVPISNHLYFYWYRQILGQKVEFLVSFYNNEISEKSEIFDDQFSVERPDGSNFTLKIRSTKLEDSAMYFCASSESPGQGNTEAFFGQGTRLTVV.

V and J are TRBV20-1 and TRBJ2-7; TRBD1 matches at 10 bases. Losses at the gene ends were 4 bases for V and 4 bases for J; bases not matched to a gene: 7. Germline V gene sequence: CDR1 DFQATT, CDR2 SNEGSKA (reference sequence). The CDR3 consists of 14 residues. The CDR3 DNA is TGCAGTGCTAATCCCTCGGGACAGGGGTACGAGCAGTACTTC. It is translated as CSANPSGQGYEQYF.

The chain carries TRBV11-2 and TRBJ2-7; D is undetermined. CDR1 and CDR2 from the germline V gene are SGHAT and FQNNGV. Trimming cost V 5 bases and J 3 bases, with 11 bases left between them. The CDR3 length is 13 residues. The CDR3 bases are TGTGCCAGCAGCGTAAATCAGGTCTACGAGCAGTACTTC. Translating gives CASSVNQVYEQYF.

This clonotype was recorded a few times. The chain uses TRBV20-1 and TRBJ2-7, with a weak D call TRBD1 (5 bases). The CDR3 extends over 13 amino acids. Trimming removed 0 bases at V and 3 bases at J, with 9 bases between. Looked up from germline, CDR1 is DFQATT and CDR2 is SNEGSKA (reference sequence). The CDR3 coding sequence is TGCAGTGCTAGAGAGCGACAGAACTACGAGCAGTACTTC. It specifies CSARERQNYEQYF.

This clonotype was observed a handful of times. The rearrangement links TRBV5-6 to TRBJ2-3, with TRBD2 as a possible D gene (5 bases). Deletions cut 8 bases from V and 1 base from J, with 17 bases between. The CDR3 extends over 15 amino acids. Germline loops: CDR1 SGHDT, CDR2 YYEEEE. CDR3 bases: TGTGCCAGTGGAGGCGCTTATGGGGGCACAGATACGCAGTATTTT. It specifies CASGGAYGGTDTQYF.